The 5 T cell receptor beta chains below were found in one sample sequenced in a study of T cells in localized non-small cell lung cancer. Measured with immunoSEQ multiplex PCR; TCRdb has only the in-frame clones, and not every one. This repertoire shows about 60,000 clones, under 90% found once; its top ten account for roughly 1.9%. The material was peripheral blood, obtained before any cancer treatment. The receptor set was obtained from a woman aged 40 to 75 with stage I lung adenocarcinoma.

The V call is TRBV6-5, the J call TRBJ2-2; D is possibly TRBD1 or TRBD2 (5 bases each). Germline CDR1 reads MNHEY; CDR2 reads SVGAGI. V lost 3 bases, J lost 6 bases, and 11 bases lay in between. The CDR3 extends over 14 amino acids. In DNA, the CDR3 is TGTGCCAGCAGTTATCTCCGGGACGCCGGGGAGCTGTTTTTT. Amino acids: CASSYLRDAGELFF.

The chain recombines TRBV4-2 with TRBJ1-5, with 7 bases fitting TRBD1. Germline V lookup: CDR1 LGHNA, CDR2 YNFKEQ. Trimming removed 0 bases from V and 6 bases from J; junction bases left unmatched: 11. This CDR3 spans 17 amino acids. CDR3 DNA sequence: TGTGCCAGCAGCCAAGAAGCAGGAGACAGGGCTGGTCAGCCCCAGCATTTT. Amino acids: CASSQEAGDRAGQPQHF.

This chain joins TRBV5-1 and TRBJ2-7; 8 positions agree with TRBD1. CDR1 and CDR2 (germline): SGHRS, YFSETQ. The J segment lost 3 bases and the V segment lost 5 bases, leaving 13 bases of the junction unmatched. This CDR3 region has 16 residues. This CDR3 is CASSYGQETGDYEQYF. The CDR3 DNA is TGCGCCAGCAGTTATGGACAGGAGACAGGGGACTACGAGCAGTACTTC.

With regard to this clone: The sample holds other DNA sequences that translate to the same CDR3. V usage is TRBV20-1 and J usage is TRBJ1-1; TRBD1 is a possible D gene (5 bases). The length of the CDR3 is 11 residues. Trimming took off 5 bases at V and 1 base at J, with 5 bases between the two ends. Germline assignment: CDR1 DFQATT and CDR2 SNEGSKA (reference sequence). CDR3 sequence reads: CSAQGNTEAFF. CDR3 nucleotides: TGCAGTGCTCAGGGGAACACTGAAGCTTTCTTT.

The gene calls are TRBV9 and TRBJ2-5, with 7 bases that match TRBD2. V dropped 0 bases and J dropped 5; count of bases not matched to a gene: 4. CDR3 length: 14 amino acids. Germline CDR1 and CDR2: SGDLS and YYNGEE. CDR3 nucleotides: TGTGCCAGCAGCGTAGGGACTAGTCGGGAGACCCAGTACTTC. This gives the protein CASSVGTSRETQYF.